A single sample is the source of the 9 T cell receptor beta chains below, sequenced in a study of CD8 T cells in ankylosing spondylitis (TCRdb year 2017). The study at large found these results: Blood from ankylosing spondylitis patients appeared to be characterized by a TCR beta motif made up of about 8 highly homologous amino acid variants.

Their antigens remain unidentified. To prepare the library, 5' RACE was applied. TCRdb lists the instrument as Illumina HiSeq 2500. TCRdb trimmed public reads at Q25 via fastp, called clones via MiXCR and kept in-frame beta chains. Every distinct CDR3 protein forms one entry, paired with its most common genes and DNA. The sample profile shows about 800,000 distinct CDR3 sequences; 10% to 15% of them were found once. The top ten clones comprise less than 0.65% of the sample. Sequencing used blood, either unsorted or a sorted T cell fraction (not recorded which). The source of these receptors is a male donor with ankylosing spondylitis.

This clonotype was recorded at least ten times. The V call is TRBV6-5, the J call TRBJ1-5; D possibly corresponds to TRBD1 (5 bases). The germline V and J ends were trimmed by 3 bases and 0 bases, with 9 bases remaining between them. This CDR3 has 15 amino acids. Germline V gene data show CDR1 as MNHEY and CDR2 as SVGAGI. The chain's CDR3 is CASSYFGGSNQPQHF. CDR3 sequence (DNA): TGTGCCAGCAGTTATTTTGGGGGTAGCAATCAGCCCCAGCATTTT.

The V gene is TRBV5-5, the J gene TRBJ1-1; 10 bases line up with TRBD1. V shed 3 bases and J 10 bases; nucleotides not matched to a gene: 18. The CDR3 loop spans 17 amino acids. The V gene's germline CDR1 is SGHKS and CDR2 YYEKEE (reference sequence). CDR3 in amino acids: CASSSFDYGDRGRVAFF. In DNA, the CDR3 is TGTGCCAGCAGCTCTTTCGATTACGGAGACAGGGGGCGGGTAGCTTTCTTT.

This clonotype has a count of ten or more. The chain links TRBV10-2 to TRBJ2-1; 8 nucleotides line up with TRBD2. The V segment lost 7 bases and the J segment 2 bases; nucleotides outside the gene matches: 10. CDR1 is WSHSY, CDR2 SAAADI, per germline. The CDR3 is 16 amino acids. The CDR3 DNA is TGCGCCAGCACTAGCTTCCGGGGGGGTCCCTACAATGAGCAGTTCTTC. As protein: CASTSFRGGPYNEQFF.

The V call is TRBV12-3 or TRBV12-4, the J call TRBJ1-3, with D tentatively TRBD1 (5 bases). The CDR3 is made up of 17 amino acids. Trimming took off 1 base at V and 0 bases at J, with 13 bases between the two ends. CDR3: CASSLGLGVSSGNTIYF. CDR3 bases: TGTGCCAGCAGTTTAGGACTAGGGGTCAGCTCTGGAAACACCATATATTTT.

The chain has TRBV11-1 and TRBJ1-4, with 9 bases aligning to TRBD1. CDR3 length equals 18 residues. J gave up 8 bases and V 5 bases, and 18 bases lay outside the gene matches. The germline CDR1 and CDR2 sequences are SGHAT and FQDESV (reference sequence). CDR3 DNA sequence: TGTGCCAGCAGCCCCCTACAGGGGGCGTTTTTGTTCGGGGAAAAACTGTTTTTT. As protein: CASSPLQGAFLFGEKLFF.

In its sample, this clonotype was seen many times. The CDR3, as DNA: TGCAGTGCTAGTCCCCCCCAGCGTTCCGAGTTCAATGAGCAGTTCTTC. Encoded protein: CSASPPQRSEFNEQFF. The chain carries TRBV20-1 and TRBJ2-1, with unresolved D. V was pared by 3 bases and J by 6 bases, with 21 bases between. Germline loops: CDR1 DFQATT, CDR2 SNEGSKA (reference sequence). CDR3 length: 16 amino acids.

The CDR3: CASSTRRAPAYQETQYF. CDR3 nucleotides: TGTGCCAGCAGCACACGCAGGGCTCCAGCGTACCAAGAGACCCAGTACTTC. The chain carries TRBV7-8 and TRBJ2-5, with D maybe TRBD1 (5 bases). Trimming shortened V by 5 bases and J by 0 bases, and 19 bases separated the two germline ends. This CDR3 has 17 amino acids. CDR1 and CDR2 (germline): SGHVS, FQNEAQ.

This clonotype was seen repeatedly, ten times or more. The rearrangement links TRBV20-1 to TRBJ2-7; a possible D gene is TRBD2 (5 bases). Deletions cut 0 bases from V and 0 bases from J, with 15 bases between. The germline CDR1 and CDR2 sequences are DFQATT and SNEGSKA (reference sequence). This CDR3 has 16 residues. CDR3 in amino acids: CSARDRDPRGSYEQYF. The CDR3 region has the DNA TGCAGTGCTAGAGATCGGGATCCCCGAGGCTCCTACGAGCAGTACTTC.

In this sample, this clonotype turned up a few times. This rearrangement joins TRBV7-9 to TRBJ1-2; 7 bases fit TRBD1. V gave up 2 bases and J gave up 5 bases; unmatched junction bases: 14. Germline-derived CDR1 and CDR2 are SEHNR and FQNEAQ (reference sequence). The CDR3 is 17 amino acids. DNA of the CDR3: TGTGCCAGCAGCTTACTCGCTAGCGTTGACAGGGAATATGGCTACACCTTC. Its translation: CASSLLASVDREYGYTF.